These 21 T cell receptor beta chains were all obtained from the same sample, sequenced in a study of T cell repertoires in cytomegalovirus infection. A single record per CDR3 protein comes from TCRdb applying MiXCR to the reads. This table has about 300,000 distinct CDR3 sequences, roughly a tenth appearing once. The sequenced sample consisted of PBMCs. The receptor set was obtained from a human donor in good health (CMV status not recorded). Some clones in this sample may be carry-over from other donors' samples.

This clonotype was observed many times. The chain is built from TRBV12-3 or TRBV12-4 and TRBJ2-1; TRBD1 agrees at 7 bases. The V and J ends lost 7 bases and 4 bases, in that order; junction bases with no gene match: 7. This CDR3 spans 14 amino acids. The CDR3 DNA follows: TGTGCCAGCACCGTGGGACAGACTTACAATGAGCAGTTCTTC. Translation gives CASTVGQTYNEQFF.

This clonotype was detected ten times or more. CDR3 loop: CSVDHGGRNNEQFF. The CDR3 bases are TGCAGCGTTGACCACGGGGGCAGGAACAATGAGCAGTTCTTC. V gene TRBV29-1 combines with J gene TRBJ2-1; D is possibly TRBD1 or TRBD2 (6 bases each). V dropped 3 bases and J dropped 5 bases, with 14 bases sitting between them. The CDR3 sequence is 14 residues long. From germline, CDR1 is SQVTM and CDR2 ANQGSEA.

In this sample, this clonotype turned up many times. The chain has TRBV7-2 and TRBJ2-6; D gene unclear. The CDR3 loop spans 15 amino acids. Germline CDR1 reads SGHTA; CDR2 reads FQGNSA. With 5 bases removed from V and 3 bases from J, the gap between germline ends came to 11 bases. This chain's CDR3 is CASSPVGYGANVLTF. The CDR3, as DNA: TGTGCCAGCAGCCCGGTGGGGTATGGGGCCAACGTCCTGACTTTC. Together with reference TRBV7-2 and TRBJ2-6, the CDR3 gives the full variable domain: GAGVSQSPSNKVTEKGKDVELRCDPISGHTALYWYRQSLGQGLEFLIYFQGNSAPDKSGLPSDRFSAERTGGSVSTLTIQRTQQEDSAVYLCASSPVGYGANVLTFGAGSRLTVL.

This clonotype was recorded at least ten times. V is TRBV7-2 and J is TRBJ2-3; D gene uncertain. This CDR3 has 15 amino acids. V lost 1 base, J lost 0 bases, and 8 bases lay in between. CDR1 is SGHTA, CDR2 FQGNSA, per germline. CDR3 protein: CASSLGVRSTDTQYF. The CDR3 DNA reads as TGTGCCAGCAGCTTAGGGGTCAGGAGCACAGATACGCAGTATTTT.

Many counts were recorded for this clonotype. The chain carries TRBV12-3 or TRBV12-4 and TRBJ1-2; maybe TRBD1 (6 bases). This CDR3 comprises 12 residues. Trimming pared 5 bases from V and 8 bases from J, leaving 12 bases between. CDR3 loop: CASSPTGRGYTF. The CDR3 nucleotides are TGTGCCAGCAGTCCTACAGGGCGCGGCTACACCTTC.

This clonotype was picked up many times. The DNA of the CDR3 is TGTGCCAGCAGTAACTCCGGAGGGGGGGAGCAGTTCTTC. This gives the protein CASSNSGGGEQFF. The chain is built from TRBV6-1 and TRBJ2-1, with D perhaps TRBD1 or TRBD2 (6 bases each). The ends were cut back, 5 bases at V and 10 bases at J, with 15 bases in the middle. CDR1 and CDR2 (germline): MNHNS, SASEGT. This CDR3 has 13 amino acids.

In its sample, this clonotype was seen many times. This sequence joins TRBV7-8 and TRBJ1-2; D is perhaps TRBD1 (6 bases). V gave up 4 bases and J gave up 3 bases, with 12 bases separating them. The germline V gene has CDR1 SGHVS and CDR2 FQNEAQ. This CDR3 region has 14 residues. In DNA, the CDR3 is TGTGCCAGCAGCTCCAACAGGGCCGACTATGGCTACACCTTC. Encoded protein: CASSSNRADYGYTF.

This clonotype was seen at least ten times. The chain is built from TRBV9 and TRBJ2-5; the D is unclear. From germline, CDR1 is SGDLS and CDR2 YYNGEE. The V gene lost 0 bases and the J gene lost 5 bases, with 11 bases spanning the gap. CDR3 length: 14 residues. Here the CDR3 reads CASSVVGRSETQYF. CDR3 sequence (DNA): TGTGCCAGCAGCGTAGTTGGTAGGTCTGAGACCCAGTACTTC.

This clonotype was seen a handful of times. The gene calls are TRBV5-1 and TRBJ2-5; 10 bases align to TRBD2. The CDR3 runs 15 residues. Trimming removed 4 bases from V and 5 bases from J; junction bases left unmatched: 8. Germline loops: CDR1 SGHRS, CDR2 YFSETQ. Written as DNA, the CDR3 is TGCGCCAGCAGCCCAGTCCCACTAGCGGGGGAGACCCAGTACTTC. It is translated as CASSPVPLAGETQYF. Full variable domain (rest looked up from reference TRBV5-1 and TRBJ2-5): KAGVTQTPRYLIKTRGQQVTLSCSPISGHRSVSWYQQTPGQGLQFLFEYFSETQRNKGNFPGRFSGRQFSNSRSEMNVSTLELGDSALYLCASSPVPLAGETQYFGPGTRLLVL.

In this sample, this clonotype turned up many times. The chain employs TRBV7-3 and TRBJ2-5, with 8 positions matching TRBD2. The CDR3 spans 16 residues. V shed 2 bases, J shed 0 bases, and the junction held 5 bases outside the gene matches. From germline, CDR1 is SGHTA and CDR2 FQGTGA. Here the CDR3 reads CASSLSRGGYQETQYF. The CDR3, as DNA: TGTGCCAGCAGCTTATCCCGCGGGGGGTACCAAGAGACCCAGTACTTC.

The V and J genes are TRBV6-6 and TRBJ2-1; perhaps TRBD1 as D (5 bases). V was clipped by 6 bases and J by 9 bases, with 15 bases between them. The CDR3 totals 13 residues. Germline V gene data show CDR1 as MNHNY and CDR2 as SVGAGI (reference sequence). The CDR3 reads CASRQGSNGEQFF. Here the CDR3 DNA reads TGTGCCAGCAGGCAGGGCAGTAATGGTGAGCAGTTCTTC.

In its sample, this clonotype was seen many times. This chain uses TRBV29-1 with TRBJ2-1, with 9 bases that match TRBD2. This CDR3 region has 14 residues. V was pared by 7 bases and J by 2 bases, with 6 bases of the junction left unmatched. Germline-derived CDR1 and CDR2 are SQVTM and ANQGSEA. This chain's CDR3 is CSGEAGGTYNEQFF. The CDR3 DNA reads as TGCAGCGGGGAGGCGGGGGGGACCTACAATGAGCAGTTCTTC.

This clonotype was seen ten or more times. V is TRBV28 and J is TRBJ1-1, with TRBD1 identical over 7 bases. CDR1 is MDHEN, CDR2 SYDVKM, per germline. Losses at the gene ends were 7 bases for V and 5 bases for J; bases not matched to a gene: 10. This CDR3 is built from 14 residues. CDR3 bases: TGTGCCAGCACACCAGGGGGGGGGCGTACTGAAGCTTTCTTT. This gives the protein CASTPGGGRTEAFF.

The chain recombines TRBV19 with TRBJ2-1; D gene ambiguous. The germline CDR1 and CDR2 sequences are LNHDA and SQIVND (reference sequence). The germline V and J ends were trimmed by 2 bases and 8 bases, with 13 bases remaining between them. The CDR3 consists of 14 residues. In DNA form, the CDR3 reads TGTGCCAGTAGTATACGGTCCAGCCCCCATGAGCAGTTCTTC. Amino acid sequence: CASSIRSSPHEQFF.

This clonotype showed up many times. CDR3 amino acids: CASSWERGGRETQYF. CDR3 nucleotide sequence: TGTGCCAGCAGTTGGGAGCGGGGGGGCCGAGAGACCCAGTACTTC. The genes are TRBV27 and TRBJ2-5; TRBD2 matches 10 bases. The CDR3 has 15 residues. Germline loops: CDR1 MNHEY, CDR2 SMNVEV (reference sequence). J was trimmed by 4 bases and V by 4 bases; bases with no gene match: 6.

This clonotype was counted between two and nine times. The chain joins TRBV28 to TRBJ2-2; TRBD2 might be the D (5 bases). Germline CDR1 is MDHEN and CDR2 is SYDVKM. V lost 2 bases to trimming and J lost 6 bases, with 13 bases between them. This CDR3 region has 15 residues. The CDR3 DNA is TGTGCCAGCAGTTTAACGGAGGATGACTCCGGGGAGCTGTTTTTT. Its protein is CASSLTEDDSGELFF.

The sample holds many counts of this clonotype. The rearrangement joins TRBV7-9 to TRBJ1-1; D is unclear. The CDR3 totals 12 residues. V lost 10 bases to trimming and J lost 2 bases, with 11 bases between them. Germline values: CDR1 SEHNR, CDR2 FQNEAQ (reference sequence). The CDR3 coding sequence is TGTGCCACGGCAGCTACAAACACTGAAGCTTTCTTT. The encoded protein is CATAATNTEAFF.

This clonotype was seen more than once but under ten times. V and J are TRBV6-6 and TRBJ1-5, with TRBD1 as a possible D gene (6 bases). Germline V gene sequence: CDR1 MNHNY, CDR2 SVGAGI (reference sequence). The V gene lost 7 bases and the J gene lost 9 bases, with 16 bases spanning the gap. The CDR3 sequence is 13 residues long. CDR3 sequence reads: CASILGGPGPQHF. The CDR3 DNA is TGTGCCAGCATCTTAGGGGGACCCGGGCCCCAGCATTTT.

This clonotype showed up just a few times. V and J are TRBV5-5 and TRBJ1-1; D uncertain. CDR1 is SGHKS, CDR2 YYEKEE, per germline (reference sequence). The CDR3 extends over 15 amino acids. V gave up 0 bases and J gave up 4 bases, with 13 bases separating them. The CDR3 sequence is CASSLGPREGTEAFF. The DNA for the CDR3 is TGTGCCAGCAGCTTGGGGCCCCGCGAAGGCACTGAAGCTTTCTTT.

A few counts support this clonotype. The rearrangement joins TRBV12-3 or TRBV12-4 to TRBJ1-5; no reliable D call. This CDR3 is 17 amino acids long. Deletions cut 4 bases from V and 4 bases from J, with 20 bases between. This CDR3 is CASSWSADQAPNQPQHF. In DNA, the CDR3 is TGTGCCAGCAGTTGGTCCGCCGACCAGGCACCTAATCAGCCCCAGCATTTT.

DNA of the CDR3: TGTGCCAGCAGCGCTAAGTACAATGAGCAGTTCTTC. The encoded protein is CASSAKYNEQFF. The chain recombines TRBV4-2 with TRBJ2-1; D gene ambiguous. There are 12 residues in the CDR3. From germline, CDR1 is LGHNA and CDR2 YNFKEQ. The V end was cut by 5 bases, the J end by 4 bases, with 6 bases between.